What follows is one T cell receptor (beta chain) and its context. The antigen is not known. Each CDR3 protein gets one entry after TCRdb re-called the reads with MiXCR. The data show approximately 770,000 distinct CDR3 sequences, under 35% seen once. The sample is drawn from a study of T cell repertoires in cytomegalovirus infection. Turning to the study itself: Use of recently identified HLA-C-restricted and well-studied HLA-B-restricted CMV epitopes was part of the study. Based on public TCR beta signatures, there were indications of CMV infection and of a matching HLA type.

Notes on the study in general: Adding up the frequency of public TCR beta families identified people who carried CMV plus the relevant HLA. Across the ex vivo response, the dominant clonotypes were HLA-C-restricted CMV-specific TCR beta clonotypes.

The sequence was obtained from a human donor in good health (CMV status not recorded). Some clones in this sample may be carry-over from other donors' samples. This specimen was cultured CD8+ T cells from PBMCs, taken from culture after CMV antigen stimulation.

This CDR3 is CASKSSGMTYEQYF. DNA of the CDR3: TGTGCCAGCAAATCCAGCGGAATGACCTACGAGCAGTACTTC. The rearrangement uses TRBV6-5 and TRBJ2-7; D perhaps matches TRBD2 (5 bases). The CDR3 is 14 residues long. CDR1 and CDR2 (germline): MNHEY, SVGAGI. V was shortened by 7 bases and J by 2 bases, with 15 bases between the two germline ends.